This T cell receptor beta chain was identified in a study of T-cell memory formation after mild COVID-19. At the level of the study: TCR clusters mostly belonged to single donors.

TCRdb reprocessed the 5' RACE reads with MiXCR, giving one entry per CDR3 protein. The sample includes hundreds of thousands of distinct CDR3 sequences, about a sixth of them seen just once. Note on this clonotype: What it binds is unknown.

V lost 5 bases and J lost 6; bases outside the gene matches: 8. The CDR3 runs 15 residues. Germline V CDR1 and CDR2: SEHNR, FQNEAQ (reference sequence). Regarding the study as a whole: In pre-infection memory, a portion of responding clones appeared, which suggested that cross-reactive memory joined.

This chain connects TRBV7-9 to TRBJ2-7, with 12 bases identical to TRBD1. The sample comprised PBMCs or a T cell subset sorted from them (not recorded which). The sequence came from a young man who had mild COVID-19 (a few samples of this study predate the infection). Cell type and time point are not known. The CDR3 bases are TGTGCCAGCAGCCACACCGGGACAGGGGGCGGCGAGCAGTACGTC. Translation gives CASSHTGTGGGEQYV.